The entry below gives a single T cell receptor beta chain sequence along with its context. The specificity of this receptor is unknown. Per-base quality was not reported, and no clone a single base away is much larger than it. The germline V gene specifies SGHVS as CDR1 and FQNEAQ as CDR2. Its CDR3 holds 12 amino acids, cysteine through phenylalanine. The sequence is cut down to CDR3 DNA, 36 bases in frame from base 1. V loses 1 base, J loses 8 bases, and the germline ends lie 8 bases apart. The time point label of this sample denotes: baseline before first vaccination. Reading the label with the study, this specimen's treatment or condition is: meningococcal conjugate vaccine given as trial control. Samples from vaccinated people were obtained from the UK trials COV001 and COV002, which included a single-blind randomized controlled phase 2/3 trial of AZD1222 (ChAdOx1 nCoV-19) in healthy adults. For TCRbeta chain sequencing, PBMC samples were collected from trial participants at day 0 and at day 28 after the second dose.

The data were obtained in a study of T cell responses to AZD1222 COVID-19 vaccine (dated by TCRdb to about 2021). About the full investigation: A total of 233 trial participants underwent TCR sequencing, of whom roughly 210 received two doses of AZD1222 and some 26 received two doses of the MenACWY control vaccine. Trial participants were enrolled into age subgroups of 18-55, 56-69 and 70-plus years, which contained 148, 28 and 57 TCR-sequenced participants, respectively.

The CDR3 regions of human TCRbeta chains were subjected to immunosequencing. In the authors' own workflow: TCRs in the repertoires were matched against a reference library of SARS-CoV-2-specific TCRs that had been generated with the MIRA antigen-specificity platform. Breadth meant the fraction of unique TCRs that were SARS-CoV-2-associated, whereas depth meant the fraction of total T cells that were SARS-CoV-2-associated. Using the MIRA data, every spike-specific TCR was mapped to the spike region that the TCR reacted to and assigned to either a CD4 or a CD8 class. Log10-transformed breadth and depth values were compared by one-way ANOVA with Sidak's multiple comparisons tests. The clones in this table, taken by TCRdb from immuneACCESS, are in-frame only. Not every clone is retained; where verified, under half of the shortfall comes from an unresolved V gene, and the cause of the rest is unknown. That table is the source of V, J and clone size, and D and trimming were worked out from the DNA. The sample table records fewer than 250,000 clones; under 95% of these occur just once. Of the sample, roughly 1% falls within the top ten clones.

The research as a whole found: No day 14 peak-response samples were available, so repertoires were characterized only after the peak T cell response. Epitopes outside the regions mutated in the B.1.351 and B.1.1.7 variants were reportedly recognized by nearly half of the unique spike-specific TCRs. Participants were mostly white British, with more females than males. The authors suggested clonal diversity may have been underestimated. Spike-specific TCR breadth and depth rose significantly after two AZD1222 doses compared with day 0 and with MenACWY recipients. The whole spike protein was spanned by vaccine-associated CD4 TCRs, and dominant responses were seen in regions 160-218 and 743-854. Conclusions about previously exposed vaccinees are limited because only a handful of AZD1222 recipients were SARS-CoV-2 seropositive at baseline. The 56-69-year group was small, and its depth increase did not reach significance, likely because of low power.

Sequenced material: peripheral blood, taken on day 0 of MenACWY control vaccination. This sequence was found in an adult in good health. The V gene is TRBV7-8 and the J gene is TRBJ1-2; no D gene is confidently identified. The sequenced DNA: TGTGCCAGCAGCTTAGTAGGTGGCGGCTACACCTTC. It codes for CASSLVGGGYTF.